This entry concerns a single T cell receptor (beta chain). The antigen remains unidentified. The data belong to a study of Graves' ophthalmopathy and Graves' hyperthyroidism. Study-wide findings and caveats: Blood also contained most of the expanded thyroid clonotypes above 0.001 frequency. A 13-signature model separated ophthalmopathy from stable hyperthyroidism, about 88% sensitivity, 65% to 82% specificity.

Amplification targeted the TCR beta CDR3 regions, with RNA transcripts as the source material. The first-round RT-PCR employed HTBI primers together with the Qiagen OneStep RT-PCR kit. A multiplex PCR was then performed as the second round. TCRdb re-analysed the multiplex PCR reads in MiXCR, keeping a single row per CDR3 protein. The sample holds hundreds of thousands of distinct CDR3 sequences; roughly an eighth are singletons and the top ten take about 9.4%. Uncontrolled infections, other autoimmune diseases, pregnancy or lactation barred patients from enrollment. The sequence was collected from a woman in her 30s with Graves' ophthalmopathy. Sequenced sample: blood.

The CDR3: CASSEALLLYEQYF. CDR3 in DNA: TGTGCCAGCAGTGAAGCTCTACTCCTCTACGAGCAGTACTTC. J is TRBJ2-7 and V is TRBV6-1; D gene uncertain. Germline V lookup: CDR1 MNHNS, CDR2 SASEGT. This CDR3 is built from 14 residues. V was trimmed by 0 bases and J by 3 bases, leaving 9 bases between them.